The 16 T cell receptor beta chains reported below all come from one sample, sequenced in a study of shared clonotypes between healthy human individuals. Repertoires were generated with immunoSEQ multiplex PCR, while TCRdb's copy carries only in-frame clones and drops some. The table lists more than 2,000,000 clones, 90% to 95% of them singletons. What was sequenced was naive CD4+ T cells sorted from blood. Documented subset: CD45RA+ positively selected. Source of these receptors: a man younger than 30 in good health.

The chain has TRBV11-2 and TRBJ2-3, with 8 nucleotides matching TRBD2. Per the germline V gene, CDR1 is SGHAT and CDR2 is FQNNGV. There are 15 residues in the CDR3. V shed 5 bases, J shed 2 bases, and the junction held 6 bases outside the gene matches. The CDR3: CASSPTSGYTDTQYF. DNA of the CDR3: TGTGCCAGCAGCCCAACTAGCGGTTACACAGATACGCAGTATTTT.

The chain couples TRBV19 to TRBJ2-3, with TRBD2 identical over 9 bases. This CDR3 contains 16 residues. With V trimmed by 2 bases and J by 5 bases, 8 bases remained unmatched. The germline CDR1 and CDR2 sequences are LNHDA and SQIVND (reference sequence). CDR3 protein: CASSIWPAGGVDTQYF. The CDR3 coding sequence is TGTGCCAGTAGTATATGGCCGGCGGGAGGGGTAGATACGCAGTATTTT.

This chain links TRBV6-1 with TRBJ1-4; D may be TRBD1 (5 bases). Trimming shortened V by 3 bases and J by 4 bases, and 12 bases separated the two germline ends. The germline V gene has CDR1 MNHNS and CDR2 SASEGT. The CDR3 covers 15 residues. In nucleotides, the CDR3 is TGTGCCAGCAGTGAGTCTCCAGGGCTTAATGAAAAACTGTTTTTT. This sequence encodes CASSESPGLNEKLFF.

The chain employs TRBV7-8 and TRBJ1-2; the D is unclear. The CDR3 loop spans 15 amino acids. V lost 2 bases and J 0 bases, leaving 10 bases between the germline ends. Germline V gene sequence: CDR1 SGHVS, CDR2 FQNEAQ. The CDR3 DNA reads as TGTGCCAGCAGCTTATCTCACAGTTCTAACTATGGCTACACCTTC. It encodes CASSLSHSSNYGYTF.

The chain employs TRBV19 and TRBJ2-7, with 7 bases aligning to TRBD1. The V gene's germline CDR1 is LNHDA and CDR2 SQIVND (reference sequence). This CDR3 has 15 amino acids. J was trimmed by 5 bases and V by 4 bases; bases with no gene match: 11. The CDR3 spells CASSRAEGALNEQYF. The CDR3 DNA follows: TGTGCCAGTAGTAGAGCCGAGGGGGCGTTAAACGAGCAGTACTTC.

The V call is TRBV5-6, the J call TRBJ2-2; D is ambiguous. This CDR3 region has 17 residues. V gave up 1 base and J gave up 0 bases, with 13 bases separating them. Germline values: CDR1 SGHDT, CDR2 YYEEEE. CDR3 amino acids: CASSLFLGRSNTGELFF. In DNA, the CDR3 is TGTGCCAGCAGCTTGTTTTTGGGTAGATCGAACACCGGGGAGCTGTTTTTT.

V usage is TRBV7-2 and J usage is TRBJ2-4; TRBD2 is a possible D gene (6 bases). V was trimmed by 4 bases and J by 12 bases, leaving 19 bases between them. The CDR3 spans 14 residues. Germline values: CDR1 SGHTA, CDR2 FQGNSA. This CDR3 is CASSYGRAWGGQYF. CDR3 sequence (DNA): TGTGCCAGCAGCTACGGCCGGGCATGGGGAGGTCAGTACTTC.

The rearrangement links TRBV7-9 to TRBJ2-7; the D gene could be TRBD1 or TRBD2 (5 bases each). Germline V gene data show CDR1 as SEHNR and CDR2 as FQNEAQ (reference sequence). Trimming stripped 10 bases from V and 2 bases from J, with 15 bases between. CDR3 length equals 13 residues. The CDR3 reads CATKGVGAYEQYF. CDR3 coding DNA: TGTGCCACCAAAGGGGTCGGGGCCTACGAGCAGTACTTC.

A note on this clone: In the same sample, other DNA sequences code for this CDR3. The J gene is TRBJ2-7, the V gene TRBV19, with 10 bases lining up with TRBD1. Trimming removed 6 bases from V and 4 bases from J; junction bases left unmatched: 3. This CDR3 region has 13 residues. The germline gives CDR1 LNHDA, CDR2 SQIVND (reference sequence). CDR3 nucleotides: TGTGCCAGTAGCCGGGACAGGGGTTACGAGCAGTACTTC. Residues: CASSRDRGYEQYF.

The rearrangement uses TRBV11-2 and TRBJ2-1, with no clear D. The CDR3 is 14 residues long. CDR1 and CDR2 from the germline V gene are SGHAT and FQNNGV. Trimming shortened V by 0 bases and J by 8 bases, and 11 bases separated the two germline ends. CDR3 DNA sequence: TGTGCCAGCAGCTTAGATCTAGGGTCCGATGAGCAGTTCTTC. This sequence encodes CASSLDLGSDEQFF.

V usage is TRBV2 and J usage is TRBJ2-3; 7 bases map to TRBD1. The CDR3 runs 15 residues. V shed 6 bases and J 0 bases; nucleotides not matched to a gene: 6. Germline V gene sequence: CDR1 SNHLY, CDR2 FYNNEI. This CDR3 reads CASSEWTGSTDTQYF. CDR3 DNA: TGTGCCAGCAGCGAGTGGACAGGTAGCACAGATACGCAGTATTTT.

The chain employs TRBV4-3 and TRBJ2-2; TRBD1 matches at 7 bases. The germline CDR1 and CDR2 sequences are LGHNA and YSLEER. The CDR3 consists of 15 residues. V was clipped by 0 bases and J by 5 bases; unmatched bases: 3. CDR3 bases: TGCGCCAGCAGCCAAGATCAGGGGGTTACCGGGGAGCTGTTTTTT. This encodes CASSQDQGVTGELFF.

The rearrangement joins TRBV6-1 to TRBJ2-1, with 11 bases that match TRBD2. V lost 4 bases and J lost 6; bases outside the gene matches: 11. The germline gives CDR1 MNHNS, CDR2 SASEGT. The CDR3 has 17 residues. CDR3 nucleotides: TGTGCCAGCAGTGGATCCTCTAGCGGGAGGTGGGTCAATGAGCAGTTCTTC. It translates to CASSGSSSGRWVNEQFF.

The chain links TRBV10-1 to TRBJ2-5; D could derive from TRBD1 or TRBD2 (5 bases each). Germline lookup yields CDR1 WNHNN and CDR2 SYGVQD (reference sequence). Trimming removed 1 base at V and 2 bases at J, with 20 bases between. The CDR3 extends over 18 amino acids. In nucleotides, the CDR3 is TGCGCCAGCAGTGAGTTTCGGGGATCAGGGAGAAGGCAAGAGACCCAGTACTTC. This sequence encodes CASSEFRGSGRRQETQYF.

This clone was observed a few times. The chain couples TRBV5-6 to TRBJ1-1; D is undetermined. V was shortened by 1 base and J by 1 base, with 5 bases between the two germline ends. CDR3 size: 13 residues. Germline CDR1 is SGHDT and CDR2 is YYEEEE. The CDR3 reads CASSLSTNTEAFF. DNA of the CDR3: TGTGCCAGCAGCTTGAGTACGAACACTGAAGCTTTCTTT.

Comment on this clone: This same CDR3 is encoded by further DNA sequences in the sample. The chain carries TRBV7-9 and TRBJ2-6; D perhaps matches TRBD2 (5 bases). The V end was cut by 0 bases, the J end by 0 bases, with 6 bases between. CDR3 length: 16 residues. Germline CDR1 SEHNR, CDR2 FQNEAQ (reference sequence). This CDR3 is CASSLAGSSGANVLTF. DNA of the CDR3: TGTGCCAGCAGCTTAGCGGGGAGCTCTGGGGCCAACGTCCTGACTTTC.